Reported below is one T cell receptor beta chain. Its antigen has not been determined. Qualities for individual bases were not recorded, and no much larger clone is one base off. TCRbeta CDR3 regions were amplified from genomic DNA by means of the immunoSEQ Assay, a bias-controlled multiplex PCR. The paper's processing steps were these. Nucleated cell counts per sample were estimated from amplification of reference gene primers within the assay. Sequence reads were collapsed and filtered to measure the absolute abundance of every unique TCRbeta CDR3 rearrangement. For each sample, productive Simpson clonality was calculated by taking the square root of Simpson's diversity index across productive rearrangements. This is the immuneACCESS table as TCRdb keeps it, with only in-frame sequences that have V and J called. A part of the clones is gone; compared with another copy, unresolved V genes explain less than half, and the rest is unexplained. The V and J calls and clone size come from that table; D and trimming were worked out from the DNA. This sample holds 240,000 or so clones; around 89% were observed only once. The leading ten clones occupy 0.87% of the sample.

The sample originates from a study of blood T cell repertoires in COVID-19 (dated by TCRdb to 2020 to 2022). As for the study more broadly: Samples from collaborators originated in the United States, Italy and Spain and spanned both the acute and convalescent phases of COVID-19. The material from the prospective study consisted of cDNA or gDNA derived from T cells, B-cell-depleted T cells, or PBMCs. Subjects who had been exposed to COVID-19, were actively infected with it, or had recovered from it provided the deeply sampled blood TCRbeta repertoires that made up the dataset. A freely available public database, intended as a resource for researchers studying the immune response to SARS-CoV-2, is where the repertoires were released. Samples came from the ongoing ImmuneRACE study (first 160 participants) plus 1,254 subjects from 6 global collaborators. A de-identified subject ID, COVID-19 status, age in years and sex were almost always included in the sample metadata. HLA class I and class II types, where available, came from metadata supplied by the sample provider rather than from assay-based typing. The paper's findings and limits, for the study overall: The amount of clinical and demographic metadata varied by source and participant and was provided uncurated.

Enrolling through a virtual design, the prospective study's participants ranged in age from roughly 18 to 95 years and lived across around 25 United States geographic areas. To assign participants to cohorts, the prospective study relied on clinical history that participants themselves reported in a screening survey and a study questionnaire. A participant counted as exposed if, within 2 weeks of entering the study, that participant had been in contact with someone who had a PCR-confirmed or clinician-diagnosed COVID-19 case. Mobile phlebotomists in the prospective study collected whole blood, serum and a nasopharyngeal or oropharyngeal swab from every participant. Over a roughly two-month period, participants in the prospective study had the option of providing additional blood draws and questionnaires. Prospective study blood samples were shipped either frozen or at room temperature before DNA extraction.

Trimming leaves V shorter by 2 bases and J shorter by 6 bases, with the junction holding 1 base beyond the gene matches. Taken from the germline V gene, the CDR1 and CDR2 loops are SGHRS and YFSETQ. The CDR3 has 13 amino acids, counting the end cysteine and phenylalanine. The entry retains the CDR3 DNA only, 39 bases that are in frame from base 1. Sequenced material: PBMCs or T cells enriched from blood (not recorded which). Recombination linked TRBV5-1 to TRBJ2-2; TRBD2 lines up with 7 middle nucleotides. The sequence derives from a man aged 45-60 years who had been exposed to COVID-19. CDR3 protein: CASSLRGAGELFF. The DNA sequence is as follows: TGCGCCAGCAGCTTACGGGGGGCCGGGGAGCTGTTTTTT.